This TCR beta chain appears in the sequencing data of a study of cytomegalovirus exposure and HLA in healthy donors (dated 2017 in TCRdb). Regarding the study in general: In an earlier analysis of 550 to 750 of the donors, 276 Gb of sequence data and 100 million or so unique TCR beta sequences from 150 million to 200 million T cells were reported. An early release covering roughly 580 HLA-typed donors comprised roughly 300 gigabases of sequencing data and about 90 million unique TCR sequences. The study profiled the T cell repertoires of under 700 subjects by immunosequencing and related them to cytomegalovirus serostatus. Donor age, sex, ethnicity and CMV serostatus were compiled together with the repertoire data. All discovery cohort repertoires had been generated on a single sequencing platform. The aim of the study was to test whether cataloging public T cell receptors could identify signatures of past pathogen exposure. To predict cytomegalovirus infection status, the study brought together high-throughput TCR immunosequencing, statistical association of individual TCRs with disease status, and machine learning. On average, about 200,000 unique TCR beta nucleotide sequences were sequenced per donor among roughly 430 genotyped donors of the cohort, with 15% to 20% of those sequences being non-productive. Of the roughly 400 genotyped donors, approximately 83% fell in the genetic ancestry cluster associated with self-reported Caucasian donors. HLA typing included class I and class II loci at four-digit resolution. A later analysis re-examined previously published TCR beta repertoires from more than 550 donors and added high-resolution HLA genotyping to investigate patterns of TCR occurrence. In the later analysis, no new phenotypic data were used to find candidate immune exposures; instead, reliance was placed on TCR beta sequences and their occurrence across donors. An earlier analysis of some 500 of the donors applied high-throughput TCR beta sequencing to assess whether each TCR beta V gene segment acted as functional or pseudogenic. A separate validation cohort of roughly 130 different subjects was used in addition to the roughly 670-subject first cohort. The number of donors typed differed by locus, with 629-630 for A, B, C, DRB1 and DQB1, 522 for DQA1, about 610 for DPA1, and around 460 for DPB1. About 5 DR-DQ haplotypes were handled as single units for association and clustering, since linkage in the cohort was strong. A later genetic analysis used genome-wide SNP genotypes for about 60% of the roughly 700 donors, treating that subset as a discovery cohort. Results and caveats for the whole study, not just this receptor: In a later analysis, HLA-associated TCR beta chains showed more clonal expansion and lower generation probabilities than non-associated chains that were equally common. Most TCR sequences were seen in very few donors, while some public TCRs were found in many individuals. The study listed 164 TCR beta chains as associated with cytomegalovirus. Correlated functional status among segregating V segments might reflect linkage disequilibrium, but an unknown experimental factor could not be ruled out. Cytomegalovirus status was reported to be diagnosed by the classifier with high specificity and sensitivity in both the original and validation cohorts. In vitro tests confirmed that a few of the cytomegalovirus-associated TCR beta chains recognize cytomegalovirus antigens. A later analysis found that TCR association rates varied across HLA loci, with DRB1 alleles showing the most associated TCRs and HLA-C alleles the fewest. In a later genetic analysis, a missense DCLRE1C variant was associated with V-gene and J-gene trimming of TCR beta chains, and the association was replicated in an independent cohort. Because counts were too low, some 17 rarely observed V segments, including chromosome 9 orphons, were excluded from the earlier analysis of 587 of the donors. In a later analysis, several top co-occurrence clusters were reported to appear linked to parvovirus B19, influenza, CMV and Epstein-Barr virus. The presence/absence analyses assumed that sequencing depth was roughly uniform across donors, and that assumption may not be true. It was suggested by the authors that the approach could potentially be generalized to other disease states and immunological phenotypes. Specific HLA alleles were associated with over 15,000 TCR beta sequences at a false discovery rate of 0.05 in a later analysis. According to a later genetic analysis, donors in an Asian-associated ancestry cluster had fewer N-insertions in productive TCRs than the roughly 670-donor mean. Strong co-occurrence of HLA alleles, especially DR and DQ, made assigning TCR associations to individual alleles difficult. The sequencing pipeline was judged likely to have produced a cluster of highly shared sequence variants as a technical artifact. Only TCR beta chains were sequenced in this cohort, and the absence of alpha or paired-chain data limited detectable features. A further reported finding was that TCR beta sequences accurately predicted the HLA-A and HLA-B alleles for most subjects in the first cohort. According to a later analysis, most CMV-associated TCR beta chains appeared to be HLA-restricted, and the HLA associations seemed to be driven largely by CMV exposure. HLA typing was unavailable for some donors at each locus, so association tests used only the typed subset. In an earlier analysis of fewer than 700 of the donors, most TCR beta V segments appeared in productive rearrangements about 90% or about 30% of the time, broadly matching IMGT annotations. Immune exposure information for the cohort was limited to CMV serostatus. The 87-base-pair reads could not distinguish some IMGT-functional V segments, including TRBV6-2 and TRBV6-3, so those segments were excluded.

Turning to this clone: It has no known antigen specificity. No much larger clone is present one base from it, and per-base qualities are unavailable.

The receptor library was made with the immunoSEQ multiplex PCR assay. For the multiplex PCR, a mixture combining 60 forward primers for TCR Vbeta segments and 13 reverse primers for TCR Jbeta segments was used. A multiplex PCR assay on genomic DNA amplified the CDR3 region of rearranged TCR beta genes. On the Illumina HiSeq System, the amplified TCR beta libraries were sequenced as 87-base-pair reads. The study's own analysis went as follows. Across the 640 or so repertoires, a later analysis counted approximately 75 million unique TCR beta chains, roughly 11 million of which were shared by at least two donors. Raw reads were error-corrected and collapsed into unique sequences with a nearest-neighbor algorithm that merged closely related sequences to remove PCR and sequencing errors. V, D and J gene segments were assigned by aligning CDR3 sequences to IMGT reference sequences. For a sequence to be retained, at least a six-nucleotide match to both a V gene segment and a J gene segment was required. Rearrangements were classified as productive when the CDR3 lacked stop codons and remained in frame with V and J, and all other rearrangements were classified as non-productive. Following IMGT convention, CDR3 was defined as the stretch from the second conserved V-encoded cysteine to the conserved J-encoded phenylalanine. The earlier analysis of 450 to 750 of the donors excluded any sequence lacking an unambiguous match to a single V gene segment. In an earlier analysis of several hundred of the donors, a V segment was called functional when productive rearrangements were above 56.7%, and segregating when the standard deviation between donors exceeded 5%. A statistical classification framework was built for diagnosing cytomegalovirus status from the catalog of TCR beta chain sequences. V and J gene assignment, in a later analysis, came from comparing TCR nucleotide sequences with IMGT/GENE-DB human TR gene sequences. Using the TCRdist pipeline, a later analysis assigned CDR3 sequences along with most-parsimonious VDJ recombination scenarios. In a later analysis, each TCR beta chain was defined by its CDR3 amino acid sequence together with its V-gene family, and reads lacking a unique V-gene family were excluded. In a later analysis, 450 to 600 highly shared, low-generation-probability nucleotide sequences were removed to address suspected cross-contamination and a sequencing artifact. A later analysis calculated a clonal expansion index for each public chain from normalized within-repertoire ranks of inferred template counts. A later analysis computed generation probabilities with a VDJ recombination model fitted to out-of-frame rearrangements, and checked the results against IGoR. A later analysis scored TCR-TCR, TCR-HLA and TCR-CMV co-occurrence with hypergeometric tests, applying a repertoire-size bias correction to TCR pairs. False discovery rates were estimated in a later analysis by permuting HLA or CMV assignments 20 times. In a later analysis, co-occurring TCRs were grouped with DBSCAN, and TCRdist sequence similarity was added when clustering was performed within HLA-allele-positive subsets. For co-occurrence clustering, repertoires with fewer than 30,000 or more than 120,000 public chains were excluded, along with five repertoires with anomalous nucleotide sharing. Drawn from immuneACCESS, this table holds only the in-frame rearrangements with V and J called that TCRdb kept. Clones are partly lost; checked studies trace under half to an unresolved V gene and leave the rest unexplained. That table gives V, J and clone size, and the DNA gave D and trimming. The sample records 80,000 to 130,000 clones, more than 75% of which are singletons. The top ten clones comprise 3% to 4.5% of the sample.

In total, approximately 610 healthy bone marrow donors made up the cohort. Cohort members were all nominally healthy when sampled, although unrecorded immune exposures were likely present. The donor was CMV seropositive and belonged to the group of more than 250 seropositive cohort members. A peripheral blood sample was provided by each donor, and peripheral blood mononuclear cells were used for TCR beta sequencing. Genomic DNA extraction from the blood cell samples was performed with the Qiagen DNeasy Blood Extraction Kit. Germline trimming: 6 bases from V, 8 bases from J; junction bases outside gene matches: 8. The CDR3, from cysteine to phenylalanine, totals 16 residues. The DNA shown is the 48-base CDR3, in frame from base 1. Via the germline V gene, CDR1 is KGHSH and CDR2 LQKENI.

This chain joins TRBV18 to TRBJ1-6; 12 central nucleotides agree with TRBD1. Sequencing used PBMCs. This clonotype was sampled from a woman aged 50 to 60 in good health and CMV-seropositive. The DNA is TGTGCCAGCTCGCGGCCGGGACAGGGGGCTGATTCACCCCTCCACTTT. It specifies CASSRPGQGADSPLHF.